This TCR beta chain derives from a study of CD8+CD57+ T cells in acquired aplastic anemia (dated by TCRdb to 2016 to 2018). As for the study more broadly: Extracted DNA from sorted CD4+ and CD8+ cells averaged approximately 3.4 ug, ranging from roughly 0.17 to 27.4 ug. CD8+CD57+ expansion was defined as frequency above the mean frequency observed in healthy subjects. Points the paper makes about the study in general: Between patients and healthy controls, no significant difference in CD8+ Simpson's diversity was found (P=0.060). Some 30 CD8+ CDR3 sequences were shared between patients and controls but appeared highly expressed in patients and within their immunodominant clones.

Profiling of TCR beta VDJ combinations and CDR3 sequences used genomic DNA as the template. An Illumina HiSeq 2000 was used for TCR repertoire sequencing. Per the original workflow: Repertoires were assessed using TRBV/TRBJ rearrangement plots, CDR3 size and DJ length profiles, and Simpson's diversity index. The immunodominant clone was defined as the most abundant DNA sequence in deep sequencing data. CDR3 amino acid sequences were screened for sharing across subjects and were compared with published repertoires and the VDJdb database. TCRdb ran its own pipeline on the public reads, namely fastp trimming at Q25 and MiXCR clone calling, and kept in-frame beta chains. Each CDR3 protein appears once, grouped with its most common genes and DNA. The V and J calls shown here were made by TCRdb, not taken from the authors' results. The sample data list about half a million distinct CDR3 sequences, and about a third of these were observed just once. Clones ranked in the top ten supply about 0.8% of the sample.

Points on this clonotype: Its binding antigen is unknown. Within one base of it there is no much larger clone, and no base qualities were kept.

Flow cytometry had shown CD8+CD57+ cell expansion in the patients selected for sequencing. All patients had severe acquired aplastic anemia diagnosed by International Study of Aplastic Anemia and Agranulocytosis and Camitta criteria. No therapy had been received by the patients at the time of blood sampling. In this study, sorted CD4+ and CD8+ T cells from the blood of healthy subjects and of severe aplastic anemia patients had their TCR repertoires deep-sequenced. In the USA, patient enrollment took place under clinicaltrials.gov protocols 00001620, 01623167, 00001397, 00071045, 00081523 and 00961064. Ficoll-Paque density gradient centrifugation was used to isolate peripheral blood mononuclear cells. Before DNA extraction, CD4+ and CD8+ T cells were sorted with FACS or magnetic beads. Reading from cysteine to phenylalanine, the CDR3 counts 14 amino acids. Left in the record is the CDR3 DNA by itself, 42 bases read in frame from the first base. V and J are truncated by 5 bases and 7 bases respectively, leaving an intervening sequence of 15 bases. Via the germline V gene, CDR1 is MNHEY and CDR2 SVGEGT.

This receptor was taken from a human donor with aplastic anemia. The sequence joins TRBV6-2 or TRBV6-3 to TRBJ2-1; possibly the D gene is TRBD1, per 5 matching bases. The sample was sorted CD4+, CD8+, or CD8+CD57+ T cells (not recorded which) from PBMCs. The DNA sequence reads TGTGCCAGCAGTATAGGGGTTGCGTGGAATGAGCAGTTCTTC. Translated, this gives CASSIGVAWNEQFF.